The 11 T cell receptor beta chains reported below all come from one sample, sequenced in a study of cytomegalovirus exposure and HLA in healthy donors. The PCR contained 60 Vbeta and 13 Jbeta primers. Clones were sequenced by immunoSEQ multiplex PCR, and TCRdb holds only the in-frame ones, with some missing. This sample yields 250,000 or so clones, of which roughly 91% are seen a single time; about 1.8% belongs to the top ten. Sequencing was carried out using PBMCs. Every receptor here comes from a girl aged 2 to 10 in good health and CMV-seronegative.

The chain links TRBV12-2 to TRBJ2-7; TRBD1 reflects the table's D call only, with no check against the DNA. TRBV12-2 is noted as a pseudogene. The CDR3 totals 15 residues. CDR3 in amino acids: CASRLAGTGPYEQYF. For the CDR3, the DNA is TGTGCAAGTCGCTTAGCGGGGACAGGGCCCTACGAGCAGTACTTC.

This rearrangement joins TRBV27 to TRBJ2-7; 8 bases match TRBD1. With 5 bases clipped from V and 6 bases from J, the junction kept 21 bases outside the gene matches. Germline CDR1 MNHEY, CDR2 SMNVEV (reference sequence). This CDR3 has 18 amino acids. This CDR3 is CASSQNGYTGTGTGEQYF. The CDR3 DNA reads TGTGCCAGCAGTCAAAACGGATACACCGGGACAGGAACGGGCGAGCAGTACTTC.

The CDR3 here is CASTTARTDTQYF. The CDR3 DNA reads TGTGCCAGCACGACAGCCCGCACAGATACGCAGTATTTT. V gene TRBV2 combines with J gene TRBJ2-3; D may be TRBD1 (5 bases). This CDR3 contains 13 residues. Trimming shortened V by 7 bases and J by 1 base, and 9 bases separated the two germline ends. Germline values: CDR1 SNHLY, CDR2 FYNNEI.

This clone was seen a single time. The chain carries TRBV6-5 and TRBJ2-2; D gene ambiguous. The CDR3 totals 14 residues. V was clipped by 2 bases and J by 2 bases, with 6 bases between them. Germline CDR1 MNHEY, CDR2 SVGAGI. CDR3 nucleotide sequence: TGTGCCAGCAGTTACACGGTTAACACCGGGGAGCTGTTTTTT. Translated: CASSYTVNTGELFF.

This clone turned up a few times. The chain couples TRBV7-3 to TRBJ2-1; 9 nucleotides align to TRBD2. Germline CDR1 and CDR2: SGHTA and FQGTGA. This CDR3 has 15 amino acids. The junction had 0 bases not matched to a gene; V was cut back by 0 bases and J by 3 bases. The CDR3 region is CASSLTSGGYNEQFF. The CDR3 bases are TGTGCCAGCAGCTTAACTAGCGGGGGCTACAATGAGCAGTTCTTC.

The chain uses TRBV4-2 and TRBJ2-5, with TRBD2 matching over 11 bases. Germline CDR1 reads LGHNA; CDR2 reads YNFKEQ. With V trimmed by 1 base and J by 1 base, 2 bases remained unmatched. This CDR3 contains 16 residues. The CDR3 spells CASSQGLAGIQETQYF. CDR3 in DNA: TGTGCCAGCAGCCAAGGACTAGCGGGGATCCAAGAGACCCAGTACTTC.

This clone showed up just once. The chain has TRBV6-5 and TRBJ1-3; the D is unclear. CDR3 length: 13 amino acids. The germline V gene has CDR1 MNHEY and CDR2 SVGAGI. V was clipped by 7 bases and J by 2 bases, with 9 bases between them. The CDR3 spells CASTPLTGNTIYF. The CDR3 DNA reads TGTGCCAGCACGCCACTAACTGGAAACACCATATATTTT.

The rearrangement joins TRBV6-5 to TRBJ1-1; TRBD1 might be the D (5 bases). From germline, CDR1 is MNHEY and CDR2 SVGAGI. Trimming removed 8 bases from V and 5 bases from J, with 15 bases in between. CDR3 length: 13 residues. CDR3 in amino acids: CASCGGGRTEAFF. The CDR3 region has the DNA TGTGCCAGCTGCGGGGGAGGGAGGACTGAAGCTTTCTTT.

CDR3 sequence: CASSETGTSYEQYF. Written as DNA, the CDR3 is TGTGCCAGCAGTGAGACAGGCACCTCCTACGAGCAGTACTTC. The rearrangement links TRBV6-1 to TRBJ2-7; tentative D call: TRBD1 (6 bases). Per germline, CDR1 MNHNS and CDR2 SASEGT. The CDR3 sequence is 14 residues long. Trimming shortened V by 3 bases and J by 0 bases, and 9 bases separated the two germline ends.

This sequence joins TRBV5-1 and TRBJ2-7; 7 nucleotides align to TRBD2. Unmatched junction bases numbered 10, after V lost 4 bases and J lost 0 bases. Germline-derived CDR1 and CDR2 are SGHRS and YFSETQ. This CDR3 is built from 16 residues. The DNA for the CDR3 is TGCGCCAGCAGCCGAAGCGGGGACGCATTCTCCTACGAGCAGTACTTC. The encoded protein is CASSRSGDAFSYEQYF.

The chain is built from TRBV21-1 and TRBJ2-3; the table gives TRBD2 as D, unverified against the DNA. TRBV21-1 is labeled a pseudogene. The length of the CDR3 is 16 residues. CDR3 region: CASSKPSGDLTDTQYF. CDR3 sequence (DNA): TGTGCCAGCAGCAAACCTAGCGGGGACCTCACAGATACGCAGTATTTT.